This TCR beta chain was obtained from a study of tumor and adjacent non-tumor tissue in lung cancer. Study context: The patients, around 9 men and 5 women, were roughly 31 to 85 with stage I to III disease.

RNA was extracted from bulk tissue without any cell sorting. The normal lung tissue was taken more than 3 cm from the tumor edge. Newly diagnosed lung cancer patients had thoracic surgery in China, August–late 2014, without prior chemotherapy. In germline, CDR1 is MDHEN, CDR2 SYDVKM. This CDR3 comprises 16 residues. Turning to this clonotype: The antigen is not known. One end of the junction is discordant with germline, which a read error may explain.

Three rounds of nested PCR, following a modified ARM-PCR protocol, produced the TCRbeta library. MiXCR, applied by TCRdb to the multiplex PCR reads, yields one record per CDR3 protein. The repertoire holds about 48,000 distinct CDR3 sequences, with about 68% as singletons. Study findings and constraints: Significantly higher TCR diversity was found in tumor than normal lung.

This receptor was identified in a woman in her 70s with non-small cell lung cancer. The chain is built from TRBV28 and TRBJ2-2, with D possibly called TRBD1 or TRBD2 (6 bases each). Sequencing was done on a sample of distant non-tumor lung tissue. The chain's CDR3 is CASANDRLERTGGLFF. In nucleotides, the CDR3 is TGTGCTAGCGCCAATGACAGGCTGGAGAGGACCGGGGGGCTGTTTTTT.